The 5 T cell receptor beta chains below were found in one sample sequenced in a study of T cell changes during pregnancy in multiple sclerosis. Sequencing used immunoSEQ multiplex PCR; TCRdb keeps in-frame clones, though not all of them. The sample contains 100,000 to 140,000 clones, roughly 90% of which appear only once. Material: peripheral blood, obtained in the third trimester of pregnancy. These receptors all stem from a female donor in good health, enrolled as a control in a pregnancy study.

The rearrangement joins TRBV7-3 to TRBJ2-1; perhaps TRBD1 as D (6 bases). V was shortened by 5 bases and J by 5 bases, with 19 bases between the two germline ends. Germline values: CDR1 SGHTA, CDR2 FQGTGA. This CDR3 region has 16 residues. The CDR3 DNA is TGTGCCAGCAGCCTCGCGGACAGCATACTTCACAATGAGCAGTTCTTC. This translates into CASSLADSILHNEQFF.

This chain uses TRBV7-3 with TRBJ1-1; the match to TRBD1 covers 11 bases. There are 15 residues in the CDR3. V lost 7 bases and J lost 4; bases outside the gene matches: 8. Germline V gene lookup returns CDR1 SGHTA and CDR2 FQGTGA. The CDR3 here is CASIGGDRGSTEAFF. The CDR3 nucleotides read TGTGCCAGCATCGGAGGGGACAGGGGGAGCACTGAAGCTTTCTTT.

The chain employs TRBV6-5 and TRBJ2-7, with 9 bases identical to TRBD1. Germline V gene lookup returns CDR1 MNHEY and CDR2 SVGAGI. The CDR3 is made up of 16 amino acids. V lost 0 bases and J lost 0; bases outside the gene matches: 3. CDR3 nucleotide sequence: TGTGCCAGCAGTTACTCTAGGACAGGGGCCTCCTACGAGCAGTACTTC. It translates to CASSYSRTGASYEQYF.

The rearrangement links TRBV7-9 to TRBJ1-2, with 10 bases fitting TRBD1. The CDR3 length is 15 residues. The germline CDR1 and CDR2 sequences are SEHNR and FQNEAQ (reference sequence). The junction had 2 bases not matched to a gene; V was cut back by 0 bases and J by 4 bases. The CDR3 spells CASSLADRGIYGYTF. CDR3 nucleotide sequence: TGTGCCAGCAGCTTAGCGGACAGGGGGATCTATGGCTACACCTTC.

The sample holds one count of this clone. The CDR3 DNA follows: TGTGCCAGCTCACCCGCGACAGGGAGGAACACCGGGGAGCTGTTTTTT. Protein product: CASSPATGRNTGELFF. The genes are TRBV18 and TRBJ2-2; 7 bases agree with TRBD1. V dropped 3 bases and J dropped 1; count of bases not matched to a gene: 5. The CDR3 is made up of 16 amino acids. Germline V gene data show CDR1 as KGHSH and CDR2 as LQKENI.